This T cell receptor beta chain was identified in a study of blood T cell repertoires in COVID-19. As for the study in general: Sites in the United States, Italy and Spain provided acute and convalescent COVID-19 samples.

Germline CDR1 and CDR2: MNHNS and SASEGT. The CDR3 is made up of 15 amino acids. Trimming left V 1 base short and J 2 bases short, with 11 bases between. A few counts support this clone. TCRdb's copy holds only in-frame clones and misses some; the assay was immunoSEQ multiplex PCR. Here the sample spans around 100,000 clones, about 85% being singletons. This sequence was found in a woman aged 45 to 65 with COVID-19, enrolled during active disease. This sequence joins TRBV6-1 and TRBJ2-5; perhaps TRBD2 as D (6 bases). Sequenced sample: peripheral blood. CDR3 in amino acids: CASSEEWTIQETQYF. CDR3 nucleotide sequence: TGTGCCAGCAGTGAAGAGTGGACTATTCAAGAGACCCAGTACTTC.